This TCR beta chain was recorded in a study of technical replicates of blood from several donors. The ends were cut back, 4 bases at V and 3 bases at J, with 14 bases in the middle. The CDR3 contains 14 residues. CDR1 is SGDLS, CDR2 YYNGEE, per germline. The data were produced by immunoSEQ multiplex PCR, yet TCRdb's version contains in-frame clones alone and is incomplete. The sample holds over 85,000 clones; just under 95% are singletons and the top ten take around 0.25%. The chain couples TRBV9 to TRBJ2-7; D not certain. The origin of this receptor is a human donor in good health. The source material was T cells isolated from PBMCs. CDR3 protein: CASSLSTTFYEQYF. CDR3 in DNA: TGTGCCAGCAGCCTCTCCACTACTTTCTACGAGCAGTACTTC.